A selection of T cell receptor beta chains follows, all from one sample in a study of CD4 T cells in relation to SARS-CoV-2 and coronaviruses. Method: immunoSEQ multiplex PCR; TCRdb's copy keeps in-frame clones and lacks some. The repertoire holds approximately 22,000 clones, with about 70% as singletons. These receptors' targets are unknown. The specimen sequenced was CD4+ T cells from PBMCs, cultured in vitro. The receptors were gathered from a human donor in good health. Each CDR3 is given with its conserved first and last residue. The D gene is left open where the match is weak. Size tells how often a clone was seen (once, few, many) or the class of an expanded clone, and some rows leave it out.

>TRBV6-2/TRBV6-3|.|.|TRBJ1-2
CASSPRRDYGYTF
TGTGCCAGCAGCCCACGACGGGATTATGGCTACACCTTC
>TRBV10-3|.|.|TRBJ2-7
CAISETNRQGRQYF
TGTGCCATCAGTGAGACGAACCGTCAGGGGAGGCAGTACTTC
>TRBV7-2|once|TRBD2|TRBJ2-1
CASRAGGAVNEQFF
TGTGCCAGCAGAGCGGGGGGAGCGGTGAATGAGCAGTTCTTC
>TRBV7-2|once|.|TRBJ1-2
CASSLEGRDYGYTF
TGTGCCAGCAGCTTGGAGGGGAGGGACTATGGCTACACCTTC
>TRBV6-6|.|TRBD1|TRBJ1-5
CASSFGQGNQPQHF
TGTGCCAGCAGTTTCGGACAGGGCAATCAGCCCCAGCATTTT
>TRBV6-4|.|TRBD2|TRBJ2-7
CASSSPGLAAYEQYF
TGTGCCAGCAGTTCCCCGGGACTAGCGGCCTACGAGCAGTACTTC
>TRBV19|medium-sized|TRBD2|TRBJ2-5
CASSPLSGTETQYF
TGTGCCAGTAGTCCCCTTAGCGGGACAGAGACCCAGTACTTC
>TRBV7-3|few|.|TRBJ1-6
CASSPDRNSPLHF
TGTGCCAGCAGCCCGGACAGAAATTCACCCCTCCACTTT
>TRBV24-1|.|TRBD1|TRBJ2-2
CATSAGTGVSSITGELFF
TGTGCCACCAGTGCTGGGACAGGGGTTTCGAGTATTACCGGGGAGCTGTTTTTT
>TRBV23-1|.|.|TRBJ1-1
CASSPGASGGGAFF
TGCGCCAGCAGTCCGGGGGCTTCCGGAGGGGGAGCTTTCTTT
>TRBV4-3|.|.|TRBJ2-1
CASSQASTNEQFF
TGCGCCAGCAGCCAAGCTAGTACCAATGAGCAGTTCTTC
>TRBV28|.|.|TRBJ2-1
CASSLQSWGRYSYNEQFF
TGTGCCAGCAGTTTACAGTCGTGGGGCAGATACTCCTACAATGAGCAGTTCTTC
>TRBV21-1|.|.|TRBJ1-3
CASSRRGYFSGNTIYF
TGTGCCAGCAGCAGGCGGGGCTATTTCTCTGGAAACACCATATATTTT
>TRBV7-9|.|.|TRBJ2-6
CASREGGLWNSGANVLTF
TGTGCCAGCAGGGAGGGGGGGCTGTGGAACTCTGGGGCCAACGTCCTGACTTTC
>TRBV7-2|.|.|TRBJ2-1
CASSSWEQDEQFF
TGTGCCAGCAGCTCGTGGGAGCAGGATGAGCAGTTCTTC
>TRBV9|once|.|TRBJ2-1
CASSALGTHSSYNEQFF
TGTGCCAGCAGCGCCCTTGGGACCCACAGCTCCTACAATGAGCAGTTCTTC
>TRBV5-8|once|.|TRBJ2-2
CASMANWGLNTGELFF
TGTGCCAGCATGGCGAACTGGGGCCTCAACACCGGGGAGCTGTTTTTT
>TRBV3-1/TRBV3-2|.|.|TRBJ1-2
CASTPDLSSANYGYTF
TGTGCCAGCACCCCGGACTTATCTTCAGCTAACTATGGCTACACCTTC
>TRBV11-2|once|TRBD2|TRBJ2-4
CASGGGGNIQYF
TGTGCCAGCGGCGGGGGGGGAAACATTCAGTACTTC
>TRBV3-1/TRBV3-2|.|.|TRBJ1-1
CASSQDTGRNTEAFF
TGTGCCAGCAGCCAAGATACAGGGCGGAACACTGAAGCTTTCTTT
>TRBV4-3|once|.|TRBJ1-4
CASSQEGRTYEKLFF
TGCGCCAGCAGCCAAGAGGGCAGGACCTATGAAAAACTGTTTTTT
>TRBV27|.|TRBD2|TRBJ2-7
CASSSQGPDPSGVLVYEQYF
TGTGCCAGCAGTTCCCAGGGCCCCGATCCTAGCGGTGTCTTGGTCTACGAGCAGTACTTC
>TRBV6-2/TRBV6-3|once|.|TRBJ1-6
CASCPGGQASGSYNSPLHF
TGTGCCAGCTGCCCGGGCGGGCAGGCCAGCGGGTCCTATAATTCACCCCTCCACTTT
>TRBV2|.|.|TRBJ2-4
CASSFNNIQYF
TGTGCCAGCAGCTTCAATAACATTCAGTACTTC
>TRBV7-9|.|TRBD2|TRBJ2-5
CASSFWRTSGRETQYF
TGTGCCAGCAGCTTCTGGCGAACTAGCGGGCGGGAGACCCAGTACTTC
>TRBV25-1|once|TRBD1|TRBJ2-7
CASSRGQGSYEQYF
TGTGCCAGCAGTAGGGGGCAGGGGTCCTACGAGCAGTACTTC
>TRBV5-1|.|.|TRBJ2-1
CASSVRILAVNEQFF
TGCGCCAGCAGCGTAAGGATCCTAGCTGTGAATGAGCAGTTCTTC
>TRBV4-1|.|TRBD1|TRBJ1-4
CASSPDRGRDEKLFF
TGCGCCAGCAGCCCGGACAGGGGAAGGGATGAAAAACTGTTTTTT
>TRBV7-2|.|.|TRBJ2-7
CASSLAGQSNEQYF
TGTGCCAGCAGCTTAGCTGGACAGAGTAACGAGCAGTACTTC
>TRBV9|.|TRBD2|TRBJ2-1
CASSRSGGLSNEQFF
TGTGCCAGCAGCCGAAGCGGGGGGCTCTCCAATGAGCAGTTCTTC
>TRBV30|.|.|TRBJ2-1
CAWSGVETSEQFF
TGTGCCTGGAGTGGAGTCGAAACCAGTGAGCAGTTCTTC
>TRBV5-4|.|.|TRBJ1-2
CASRQEGGYTF
TGTGCCAGCAGACAGGAGGGGGGCTACACCTTC
>TRBV7-7|.|.|TRBJ1-1
CASSPHEGNTEAFF
TGTGCCAGCAGCCCCCACGAAGGGAACACTGAAGCTTTCTTT
>TRBV27|.|.|TRBJ1-5
CASRGGRGDQPQHF
TGTGCCAGCAGAGGGGGTAGGGGGGATCAGCCCCAGCATTTT